Each of the 13 T cell receptor beta chains below was sequenced from the same sample in a study of T cells after yellow fever vaccination. TCRdb independently ran MiXCR on the 5' RACE reads; one entry per CDR3 protein. This sample has around 260,000 distinct CDR3 sequences; roughly 5% occur once, and the top ten carry less than 3.5%. Sample: CD4+ T cells sorted from PBMCs, taken on the day of the yellow fever booster vaccination. The receptor set was obtained from a man younger than 30 who received the YFV17D yellow fever vaccine.

The chain couples TRBV28 to TRBJ2-3; tentatively, D is TRBD1 (6 bases). CDR1 is MDHEN and CDR2 is SYDVKM in the germline V gene. The V gene lost 3 bases and the J gene lost 7 bases, with 11 bases spanning the gap. This CDR3 is built from 13 residues. The CDR3 sequence: CASSFRGRNTQYF. The CDR3 DNA reads TGTGCCAGCAGTTTCAGGGGACGGAATACGCAGTATTTT.

This clonotype has just a few counts. The chain joins TRBV27 to TRBJ2-1, with 8 bases lining up with TRBD2. Germline lookup yields CDR1 MNHEY and CDR2 SMNVEV (reference sequence). The CDR3 contains 15 residues. V shed 4 bases, J shed 9 bases, and the junction held 11 bases outside the gene matches. This CDR3 reads CASSSGRGGRGEQFF. The CDR3 DNA follows: TGTGCCAGCAGTTCGGGACGGGGGGGCCGGGGTGAGCAGTTCTTC.

The chain is built from TRBV6-5 and TRBJ1-2; a weak D match, TRBD1 (5 bases). From germline, CDR1 is MNHEY and CDR2 SVGAGI. V lost 5 bases and J lost 4, with 20 bases in between. CDR3 length equals 16 residues. The CDR3 sequence: CASSLDPGTKFYGYTF. In DNA, the CDR3 is TGTGCCAGCAGTCTAGACCCCGGGACCAAGTTCTATGGCTACACCTTC.

The chain employs TRBV14 and TRBJ2-7, with a possible D match to TRBD1 (5 bases). V lost 4 bases, J lost 5 bases, and 18 bases lay in between. Germline V CDR1 and CDR2: SGHDN, FVKESK. The CDR3 runs 15 residues. Written as DNA, the CDR3 is TGTGCCAGCAGCCTCCGGACAAACCAGGCGGACGAGCAGTACTTC. Translated, it gives CASSLRTNQADEQYF.

The chain is built from TRBV7-2 and TRBJ2-1, with TRBD2 matching 8 bases. This CDR3 region has 14 residues. The germline gives CDR1 SGHTA, CDR2 FQGNSA. V trimming: 8 bases; J trimming: 4 bases; junction bases outside the gene matches: 7. The CDR3 nucleotides read TGTGCCAGCCGAGGACGGGGGGGGTACAATGAGCAGTTCTTC. As protein: CASRGRGGYNEQFF.

The CDR3 protein is CASSVASIYNEQFF. The CDR3 DNA follows: TGTGCCAGCAGCGTAGCTTCCATATACAATGAGCAGTTCTTC. V gene TRBV9 combines with J gene TRBJ2-1; D not resolved. The length of the CDR3 is 14 residues. Trimming removed 0 bases from V and 4 bases from J, with 8 bases in between. The germline V gene has CDR1 SGDLS and CDR2 YYNGEE.

The table lists this clonotype with a few counts. This chain uses TRBV6-5 with TRBJ2-2, with a weak D call TRBD2 (6 bases). Germline CDR1 reads MNHEY; CDR2 reads SVGAGI. Trimming stripped 5 bases from V and 8 bases from J, with 12 bases between. The CDR3 spans 13 residues. The DNA of the CDR3 is TGTGCCAGCAGTCCCCCCGGGGGTGGGGAGCTGTTTTTT. This codes for CASSPPGGGELFF.

V gene TRBV5-1 combines with J gene TRBJ2-2; D gene unclear. Germline-derived CDR1 and CDR2 are SGHRS and YFSETQ. The CDR3 extends over 13 amino acids. The germline V and J ends were trimmed by 1 base and 4 bases, with 5 bases remaining between them. The CDR3: CASSLTATGELFF. The CDR3 bases are TGCGCCAGCAGCTTGACTGCCACCGGGGAGCTGTTTTTT.

This clonotype was detected a few times. The chain combines TRBV20-1 with TRBJ1-6; D gene ambiguous. The CDR3 is made up of 13 amino acids. V dropped 3 bases and J dropped 6 bases, with 9 bases sitting between them. CDR1 is DFQATT, CDR2 SNEGSKA, per germline (reference sequence). CDR3 amino acids: CSASDVVNSPLHF. In nucleotides, the CDR3 is TGCAGTGCTAGTGACGTGGTTAATTCACCCCTCCACTTT.

At least ten counts were recorded for this clonotype. V and J are TRBV29-1 and TRBJ2-1; no firm D call. CDR1 and CDR2 from the germline V gene are SQVTM and ANQGSEA. V dropped 4 bases and J dropped 8 bases, with 12 bases sitting between them. The CDR3 is 12 residues long. CDR3 DNA: TGCAGCGTTGGGCCTCGGAGCGATGAGCAGTTCTTC. Translating it yields CSVGPRSDEQFF.

This sequence joins TRBV27 and TRBJ2-7; unclear D gene. There are 13 residues in the CDR3. The V end was cut by 1 base, the J end by 4 bases, with 8 bases between. Germline-derived CDR1 and CDR2 are MNHEY and SMNVEV (reference sequence). CDR3 in amino acids: CASSLYLGYEQYF. The CDR3 DNA sequence: TGTGCCAGCAGTTTATATTTAGGATACGAGCAGTACTTC.

There are a few counts of this clonotype. V gene TRBV4-3 combines with J gene TRBJ2-7, with TRBD1 matching over 8 bases. Germline assignment: CDR1 LGHNA and CDR2 YSLEER. V shed 4 bases and J 3 bases; nucleotides not matched to a gene: 8. This CDR3 region has 15 residues. The CDR3 DNA reads TGCGCCAGCAGCCCAGGAGGGACAGGATACTACGAGCAGTACTTC. It codes for CASSPGGTGYYEQYF.

The gene calls are TRBV20-1 and TRBJ2-6; D remains ambiguous. This CDR3 is 14 amino acids long. V lost 3 bases to trimming and J lost 1 base, with 7 bases between them. In germline, CDR1 is DFQATT, CDR2 SNEGSKA (reference sequence). The CDR3 loop reads CSASKQSGANVLTF. DNA for the CDR3: TGCAGTGCTAGTAAGCAGTCTGGGGCCAACGTCCTGACTTTC.